The clone carrying this TCR delta chain occurred a few times. This likely stems from a read error, as it lies one base from a far larger clone. Other DNA sequences in the same sample also yield this CDR3. TCRdb called clones anew from the reads with CATT. The top ten clones hold approximately 9.9% of a sample with a few thousand delta-chain clones, roughly 5% of them seen once. This sample is drawn from a study of gamma-delta chains in newborns, infants, children. The CDR3 totals 15 residues. CDR1 is GEAIGNYY, CDR2 EKD, per germline. The sample comprised blood. This chain connects TRDV2 to TRDJ2; the match to TRDD3 covers 9 bases. The clonotype comes from a child who was a newborn, infant or young child, either healthy, febrile or measles-vaccinated (not recorded which). CDR3 nucleotides: TGTGCCTGCGACATACTGGGGGATTTGACAGCACAACTCTTCTTT. It translates to CACDILGDLTAQLFF.